This is a list of T cell receptor beta chains from one sample in a study of blood T cell repertoires in COVID-19. Data came from immunoSEQ multiplex PCR; TCRdb stores just in-frame clones and leaves some out. The sample lists around 19,000 clones, about 90% occurring once. The source material was peripheral blood. These receptors came from a human donor in a cohort sampled during active COVID-19. CDR3s include the opening cysteine and the closing phenylalanine or tryptophan. The D gene is left open where the match is weak. A clone size is listed for some rows: how often the clone was seen (once, few, many), or a class if it is expanded.

TRBD1,TRBV7-9,.,TRBJ2-7,CASSPGQGPTYEQYF,TGTGCCAGCAGCCCCGGACAGGGCCCTACCTACGAGCAGTACTTC
TRBD2,TRBV6-5,.,TRBJ2-7,CASSYSSSGAYEQYF,TGTGCCAGCAGTTACTCTTCTAGCGGGGCCTACGAGCAGTACTTC
.,TRBV28,once,TRBJ2-5,CASSLYEEETQYF,TGTGCCAGCAGTTTATATGAAGAGGAGACCCAGTACTTC
TRBD1,TRBV5-5,.,TRBJ1-2,CASHNRGATNYGYTF,TGTGCCAGCCATAACAGGGGAGCGACTAACTATGGCTACACCTTC
TRBD2,TRBV18,.,TRBJ2-1,CASSPITSDNEQFF,TGTGCCAGCTCACCAATCACTAGCGACAATGAGCAGTTCTTC
.,TRBV7-9,.,TRBJ2-7,CASSLVGWDTSYEQYF,TGTGCCAGCAGCTTAGTGGGATGGGACACTTCCTACGAGCAGTACTTC
TRBD2,TRBV2,.,TRBJ2-1,CASTQSGAGQNEQFF,TGTGCCAGCACCCAAAGCGGGGCAGGACAAAATGAGCAGTTCTTC
.,TRBV29-1,.,TRBJ1-2,CSVSANYGYTF,TGCAGCGTCTCAGCTAACTATGGCTACACCTTC
TRBD2,TRBV5-8,.,TRBJ2-3,CASSLFLAGTDTQYF,TGTGCCAGCAGCTTGTTTCTAGCGGGGACAGATACGCAGTATTTT
TRBD1,TRBV28,.,TRBJ2-7,CASSFNRGHEQYF,TGTGCCAGCAGTTTTAACAGGGGCCACGAGCAGTACTTC
TRBD1,TRBV5-1,.,TRBJ2-1,CASSLAPGQKINEQFF,TGCGCCAGCAGCTTGGCTCCGGGACAGAAGATTAATGAGCAGTTCTTC
.,TRBV21-1,.,TRBJ2-7,CARVGDKHGYEQYF,TGTGCCAGAGTGGGGGACAAACACGGATACGAGCAGTACTTC
TRBD1,TRBV6-5,.,TRBJ2-7,CASRRQGEGSYEQYF,TGTGCCAGCAGAAGACAGGGCGAGGGCTCCTACGAGCAGTACTTC
.,TRBV2,.,TRBJ1-6,CASSEVKGSPLHF,TGTGCCAGCAGTGAAGTTAAGGGGTCACCCCTCCACTTT
.,TRBV28,.,TRBJ2-7,CASSLPGYEQYF,TGTGCCAGCAGTTTACCGGGTTACGAGCAGTACTTC
.,TRBV7-3,.,TRBJ2-1,CASSFTGSSYNEQFF,TGTGCCAGCAGCTTCACAGGGAGCTCCTACAATGAGCAGTTCTTC
.,TRBV28,.,TRBJ1-5,CASSGPPSNQPQHF,TGTGCCTCGTCAGGGCCTCCGAGCAATCAGCCCCAGCATTTT
TRBD1,TRBV7-2,.,TRBJ1-5,CASSSDPQGGQPQHF,TGTGCCAGCAGCTCGGATCCTCAGGGGGGTCAGCCCCAGCATTTT
.,TRBV12-3/TRBV12-4,.,TRBJ2-7,CASSPIRGEQYF,TGTGCCAGCAGCCCAATACGGGGCGAGCAGTACTTC
TRBD1,TRBV6-1,.,TRBJ1-1,CASSDRGLTEAFF,TGTGCCAGCAGTGACAGGGGGCTAACTGAAGCTTTCTTT
.,TRBV5-1,.,TRBJ1-2,CASSQQHNYGYTF,TGCGCCAGCAGCCAACAGCACAACTATGGCTACACCTTC
TRBD1,TRBV6-5,.,TRBJ1-2,CASTSDRKFNYGYTF,TGTGCCAGCACCTCGGACAGGAAATTTAACTATGGCTACACCTTC
.,TRBV10-3,.,TRBJ1-2,CAISVLNRGYTF,TGTGCCATCAGTGTTCTAAATCGAGGCTACACCTTC
.,TRBV7-3,few,TRBJ2-1,CASSFGGPRDEQFF,TGTGCCAGCAGCTTCGGAGGACCTCGAGATGAGCAGTTCTTC
TRBD2,TRBV11-2,.,TRBJ2-1,CASSLVAGVSNEQFF,TGTGCCAGCAGCTTGGTAGCGGGAGTATCCAATGAGCAGTTCTTC
.,TRBV6-5,.,TRBJ2-3,CASSQSYLGGDTQYF,TGTGCCAGCAGTCAAAGCTATCTTGGGGGCGATACGCAGTATTTT
.,TRBV5-6,.,TRBJ1-3,CASSLQGTGNTIYF,TGTGCCAGCAGCTTGCAGGGAACTGGAAACACCATATATTTT
.,TRBV24-1,.,TRBJ1-2,CATSNSGAGYTF,TGTGCCACCAGCAACTCAGGGGCCGGCTACACCTTC
TRBD1,TRBV10-3,.,TRBJ1-5,CAYRGGDNQPQHF,TGTGCCTACAGGGGGGGAGATAATCAGCCCCAGCATTTT
TRBD2,TRBV5-6,.,TRBJ2-1,CASSFGTSGGDEQFF,TGTGCCAGCAGCTTTGGGACTAGCGGTGGGGATGAGCAGTTCTTC
TRBD1,TRBV23-1,.,TRBJ2-7,CASTTDRGPYEQYF,TGCGCCAGCACTACCGACAGGGGGCCCTACGAGCAGTACTTC
.,TRBV9,.,TRBJ2-2,CASTALGGELFF,TGTGCCAGCACCGCACTAGGAGGGGAGCTGTTTTTT
.,TRBV4-1,.,TRBJ1-2,CASSQVGAGVNYGYTF,TGCGCCAGCAGCCAAGTCGGGGCAGGGGTTAACTATGGCTACACCTTC
TRBD2,TRBV5-4,few,TRBJ2-7,CASSLGAGGYTYEQYF,TGTGCCAGCAGCTTGGGAGCGGGAGGGTACACCTACGAGCAGTACTTC
.,TRBV5-1,.,TRBJ1-1,CASSFPGTEAFF,TGCGCCAGCAGCTTCCCAGGCACTGAAGCTTTCTTT
TRBD2,TRBV5-1,.,TRBJ2-7,CASSLRESNEQYF,TGCGCCAGCAGCCTGCGGGAGTCCAACGAGCAGTACTTC
.,TRBV5-1,.,TRBJ2-2,CASSLPGGRTDTGELFF,TGCGCCAGCAGCCTCCCTGGCGGCAGGACTGACACCGGGGAGCTGTTTTTT
.,TRBV9,.,TRBJ2-5,CASSGQQETQYF,TGTGCCAGCAGCGGACAGCAAGAGACCCAGTACTTC
TRBD2,TRBV4-1,.,TRBJ2-5,CASSQALGTGGEAQYF,TGCGCCAGCAGCCAGGCCCTTGGCACGGGAGGGGAGGCCCAGTACTTC
.,TRBV24-1,.,TRBJ2-7,CATSDSSRSYEQYF,TGTGCCACCAGTGATTCTTCACGGAGCTACGAGCAGTACTTC
TRBD1,TRBV19,.,TRBJ2-7,CATSGQGFYEQYF,TGTGCCACCTCGGGACAGGGGTTCTACGAGCAGTACTTC
TRBD2,TRBV19,.,TRBJ2-1,CASSLRASGRVNEQFF,TGTGCCAGTAGTCTCAGAGCTAGCGGGAGGGTAAATGAGCAGTTCTTC
.,TRBV4-2,.,TRBJ2-3,CASSQDFRSGRTDTQYF,TGTGCCAGCAGCCAAGATTTCAGAAGCGGACGCACAGATACGCAGTATTTT
.,TRBV9,.,TRBJ2-7,CASSATGSPYYEQYF,TGTGCCAGCAGCGCCACGGGATCCCCGTACTACGAGCAGTACTTC
TRBD2,TRBV28,.,TRBJ2-7,CASSHDSLGTSGRALSHEQYF,TGTGCCAGCAGCCACGATAGCCTAGGGACTAGCGGGAGGGCCCTTTCACACGAGCAGTACTTC
.,TRBV10-3,.,TRBJ2-5,CAISDSGTGTQYF,TGTGCCATCAGTGATTCCGGGACTGGGACCCAGTACTTC
.,TRBV28,.,TRBJ2-6,CASSKAGSGANVLTF,TGTGCCAGCAGTAAAGCGGGCTCTGGGGCCAACGTCCTGACTTTC
TRBD2,TRBV15,.,TRBJ2-1,CATSRGAGGPGNEQFF,TGTGCCACCAGCAGGGGAGCGGGAGGGCCGGGTAATGAGCAGTTCTTC
.,TRBV5-4,.,TRBJ1-2,CASSLRGPTGYTF,TGTGCCAGCAGCTTGAGGGGCCCCACGGGCTACACCTTC
.,TRBV11-2,once,TRBJ2-7,CASSFGGRNGYEQYF,TGTGCCAGCAGCTTCGGTGGGAGGAATGGCTACGAGCAGTACTTC
TRBD2,TRBV7-9,.,TRBJ2-3,CASSLELAGEGTDTQYF,TGTGCCAGCAGCTTAGAGCTAGCGGGAGAGGGCACAGATACGCAGTATTTT
.,TRBV2,.,TRBJ1-1,CASSETDTNTEAFF,TGTGCCAGCAGTGAAACGGACACAAACACTGAAGCTTTCTTT
TRBD1,TRBV18,.,TRBJ1-1,CASSPPTGANTEAFF,TGTGCCAGCTCACCACCGACAGGGGCTAACACTGAAGCTTTCTTT